This is a list of T cell receptor beta chains from one sample in a study of blood T cell repertoires in COVID-19. Assay: immunoSEQ multiplex PCR; the TCRdb copy retains only in-frame clones and omits some. The top ten clones hold about 0.91% of a sample with over 450,000 clones, roughly 89% of them seen once. Sequencing was carried out using peripheral blood. The receptor source for this set is a man between 18 and 35 years old with COVID-19, enrolled during active disease. Each CDR3 is given with its conserved first and last residue. A D gene is named only where the DNA matches it firmly. Clone size is not always given. Where it is, it says once, few, many or a class for expanded clones.

CDR3 length,clone size,D gene,V gene,J gene,CDR3 DNA,CDR3 protein
16,.,TRBD2,TRBV7-9,TRBJ2-3,TGTGCCAGCAGCCCCATTGGCGGGAGCGTCACAGATACGCAGTATTTT,CASSPIGGSVTDTQYF
17,.,.,TRBV19,TRBJ2-3,TGTGCCAGTAGTATCGGCTTAGACATGGAGGTAGCAGATACGCAGTATTTT,CASSIGLDMEVADTQYF
14,.,TRBD1,TRBV5-1,TRBJ2-7,TGCGCCAGCAGCTCAACGACAGGGACCTACGAGCAGTACTTC,CASSSTTGTYEQYF
15,.,TRBD1,TRBV19,TRBJ2-2,TGTGCCACCAAGCCACAGGGGCAAGTGGGCGGGGAGCTGTTTTTT,CATKPQGQVGGELFF
15,.,TRBD1,TRBV9,TRBJ2-2,TGTGCCAGCACTCTCCATGGACAGGGGCTCGGGGAGCTGTTTTTT,CASTLHGQGLGELFF
11,.,.,TRBV29-1,TRBJ2-1,TGCAGCGTTGGTTCCGGGGGTGAGCAGTTCTTC,CSVGSGGEQFF
14,.,TRBD1,TRBV19,TRBJ1-5,TGTGCATCCGGGACAGGGGATCGTGGTCAGCCCCAGCATTTT,CASGTGDRGQPQHF
16,.,TRBD1,TRBV18,TRBJ2-1,TGTGCCAGCTCACTACTCGGACAGGGAGGTGAGGATGAGCAGTTCTTC,CASSLLGQGGEDEQFF
15,.,.,TRBV10-3,TRBJ1-3,TGTGCCATCAGTGGACACGGGACATTTGGAAACACCATATATTTT,CAISGHGTFGNTIYF
12,.,.,TRBV7-9,TRBJ1-2,TGTGCCAGCAGCTTAGGCCACGGGGGCTACACCTTC,CASSLGHGGYTF
15,.,TRBD1,TRBV27,TRBJ1-2,TGTGCCAGCAGTTCCACCCTCGGGACAGGGGATGGCTACACCTTC,CASSSTLGTGDGYTF
13,.,TRBD2,TRBV2,TRBJ2-5,TGTGCCAGCAGTGAATTAGCGGGGGAGACCCAGTACTTC,CASSELAGETQYF
15,.,.,TRBV5-4,TRBJ1-1,TGTGCCAGCAGCCCTCCCGGGAAGGGTGACACTGAAGCTTTCTTT,CASSPPGKGDTEAFF
13,.,.,TRBV4-1,TRBJ1-1,TGCGCCAGCAGCCAAGAAACAGGCACTGAAGCTTTCTTT,CASSQETGTEAFF
14,.,.,TRBV19,TRBJ2-7,TGTGCCAGTAGTCTAAGCGGACTATCCTACGAGCAGTACTTC,CASSLSGLSYEQYF
16,.,TRBD1,TRBV27,TRBJ1-4,TGTGCCAGCAGTTTACGTCCGGGACAGGGGGTTGAAAAACTGTTTTTT,CASSLRPGQGVEKLFF
15,.,.,TRBV7-3,TRBJ2-1,TGTGCCAGCAGCTTAATGACAGGTAACGGCCATGAGCAGTTCTTC,CASSLMTGNGHEQFF
17,.,.,TRBV2,TRBJ2-6,TGTGCCACCCTAGGAGGAATTTGGGGATCTGGGGCCAACGTCCTGACTTTC,CATLGGIWGSGANVLTF
15,.,.,TRBV2,TRBJ2-1,TGTGCCAGCAGAAAGACAGATCCAATCTACAATGAGCAGTTCTTC,CASRKTDPIYNEQFF
16,.,.,TRBV4-1,TRBJ2-3,TGCGCCAGCAGCCAAGTCACAGTTTGGAGCACAGATACGCAGTATTTT,CASSQVTVWSTDTQYF
22,.,TRBD2,TRBV23-1,TRBJ2-2,TGCGCCAGCAGTCAATCTCTCCTAGCGGGAGGACGCCTCCGCGCGAACACCGGGGAGCTGTTTTTT,CASSQSLLAGGRLRANTGELFF
15,.,TRBD1,TRBV6-2/TRBV6-3,TRBJ2-7,TGTGCCAGCAGTTCCCGGGGGACAGGTCGTAACGAGCAGTACTTC,CASSSRGTGRNEQYF
13,.,.,TRBV28,TRBJ1-5,TGTGCCAGCAGTTGGGGGGTTGGGCAGCCCCAGCATTTT,CASSWGVGQPQHF
12,few,.,TRBV7-9,TRBJ2-2,TGTGCCAGCAGCTCATTCACCGGGGAGCTGTTTTTT,CASSSFTGELFF
13,.,.,TRBV7-9,TRBJ2-7,TGTGCCAGCAGCTTAGTCAGCGCCTACGAGCAGTACTTC,CASSLVSAYEQYF
17,.,.,TRBV5-4,TRBJ1-4,TGTGCCAGCAGTTACAACCTAAGACCGGGAGGGGGTGAAAAACTGTTTTTT,CASSYNLRPGGGEKLFF
13,.,.,TRBV30,TRBJ1-1,TGTGCCTGGAGTCTGACAGTGAACACTGAAGCTTTCTTT,CAWSLTVNTEAFF
13,.,TRBD1,TRBV2,TRBJ1-1,TGTGGGCACAGAGGGGGCTCGGGCACTGAAGCTTTCTTT,CGHRGGSGTEAFF
15,.,TRBD1,TRBV24-1,TRBJ1-1,TGTGCCACCAGTGATTCGCAGACAGGGGTGGATGAAGCTTTCTTT,CATSDSQTGVDEAFF
15,.,.,TRBV28,TRBJ1-1,TGTGCCAGCAGTGCAAACAGGGCTGAGAACACTGAAGCTTTCTTT,CASSANRAENTEAFF
14,once,.,TRBV2,TRBJ2-5,TGTGCCAGCAGTGAACTGACAGGAAAAGAGACCCAGTACTTC,CASSELTGKETQYF
14,once,.,TRBV30,TRBJ1-3,TGTGCCTGGAGTGTACTGGGGGGTGGAAACACCATATATTTT,CAWSVLGGGNTIYF